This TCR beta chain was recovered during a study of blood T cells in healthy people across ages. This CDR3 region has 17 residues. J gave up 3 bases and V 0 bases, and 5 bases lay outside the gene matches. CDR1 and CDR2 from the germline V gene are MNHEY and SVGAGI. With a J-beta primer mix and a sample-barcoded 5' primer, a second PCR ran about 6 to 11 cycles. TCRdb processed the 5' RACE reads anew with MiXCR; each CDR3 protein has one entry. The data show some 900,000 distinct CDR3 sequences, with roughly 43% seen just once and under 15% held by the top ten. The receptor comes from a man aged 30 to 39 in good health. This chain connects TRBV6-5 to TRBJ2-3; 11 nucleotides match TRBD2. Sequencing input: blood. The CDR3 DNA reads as TGTGCCAGCAGTTACTCGTTCACTAGCGGGGGAACAGATACGCAGTATTTT. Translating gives CASSYSFTSGGTDTQYF.